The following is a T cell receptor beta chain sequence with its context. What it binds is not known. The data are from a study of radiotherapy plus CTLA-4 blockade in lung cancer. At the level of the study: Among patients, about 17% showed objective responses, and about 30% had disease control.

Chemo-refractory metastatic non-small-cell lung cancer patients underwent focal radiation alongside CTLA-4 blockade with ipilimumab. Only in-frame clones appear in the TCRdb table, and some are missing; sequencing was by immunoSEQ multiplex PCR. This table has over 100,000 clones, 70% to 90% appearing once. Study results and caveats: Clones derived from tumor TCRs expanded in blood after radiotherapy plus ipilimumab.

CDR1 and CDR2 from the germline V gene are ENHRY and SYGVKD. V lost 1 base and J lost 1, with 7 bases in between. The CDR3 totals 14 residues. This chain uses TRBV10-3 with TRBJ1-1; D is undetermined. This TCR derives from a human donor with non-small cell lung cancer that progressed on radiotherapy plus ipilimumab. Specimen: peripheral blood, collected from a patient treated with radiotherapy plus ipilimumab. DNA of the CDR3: TGTGCCATCAGTGAGTTTCCGGAGAACACTGAAGCTTTCTTT. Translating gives CAISEFPENTEAFF.